The clone carrying this TCR beta chain was detected only a few times. Its antigen is currently unknown. These data originate in a study of T cells after yellow fever vaccination. Turning to the study itself: Preparing low-cell-number fractions relied on SMART-Seq v4 Ultra Low Input.

Study-wide findings and caveats: Most clones from primary vaccination were detected again post-booster (approximately 97% CD4, 88% CD8).

Trimming cost V 3 bases and J 3 bases; bases outside gene matches: 5. The CDR3 has 15 amino acids. 5'RACE template switching produced TCR cDNA carrying a universal primer site and UMIs. TCRdb fed the 5' RACE reads into MiXCR, producing one record per CDR3 protein. The sample carries just under 600,000 distinct CDR3 sequences, 13% recorded once. The V call is TRBV12-3 or TRBV12-4, the J call TRBJ2-1, with 7 positions matching TRBD2. The source is a man between 25 and 39 years old who received the YFV17D yellow fever vaccine. This specimen consisted of PBMCs, obtained on the day of the yellow fever booster vaccination. CDR3 sequence: CASSFRGLDYNEQFF. In DNA, the CDR3 is TGTGCCAGCAGTTTTCGAGGACTAGACTACAATGAGCAGTTCTTC.